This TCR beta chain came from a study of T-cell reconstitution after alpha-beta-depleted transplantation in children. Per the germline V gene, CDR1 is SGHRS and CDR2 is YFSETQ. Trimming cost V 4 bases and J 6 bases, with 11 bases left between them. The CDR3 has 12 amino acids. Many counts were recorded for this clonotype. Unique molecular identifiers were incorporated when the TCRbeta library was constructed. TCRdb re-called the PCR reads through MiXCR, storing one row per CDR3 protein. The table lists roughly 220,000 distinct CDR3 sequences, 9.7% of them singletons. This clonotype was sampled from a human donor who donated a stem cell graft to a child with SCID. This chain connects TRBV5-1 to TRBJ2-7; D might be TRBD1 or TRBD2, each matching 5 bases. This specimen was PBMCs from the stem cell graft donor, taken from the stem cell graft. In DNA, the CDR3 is TGCGCCAGCAGCCCCTCGGGGCCCGAGCAGTACTTC. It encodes CASSPSGPEQYF.